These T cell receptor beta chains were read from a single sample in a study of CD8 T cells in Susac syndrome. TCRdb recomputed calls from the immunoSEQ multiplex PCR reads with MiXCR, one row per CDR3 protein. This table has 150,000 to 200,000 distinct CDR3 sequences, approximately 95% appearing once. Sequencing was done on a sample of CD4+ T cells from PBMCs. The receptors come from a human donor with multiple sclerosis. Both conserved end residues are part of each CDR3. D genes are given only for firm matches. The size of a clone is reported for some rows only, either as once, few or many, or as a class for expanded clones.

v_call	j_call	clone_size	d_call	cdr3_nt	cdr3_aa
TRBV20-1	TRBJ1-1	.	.	TGCAGTGCTAGAGGGGGAGTGGGGACTGAAGCTTTCTTT	CSARGGVGTEAFF
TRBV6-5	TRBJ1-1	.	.	TGTGCCAGCAACCGACACGGAGACAACACTGAAGCTTTCTTT	CASNRHGDNTEAFF
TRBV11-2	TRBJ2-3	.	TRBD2	TGTGCCAGCAGCTTAGATCATAGCGGGTGGACAGATACGCAGTATTTT	CASSLDHSGWTDTQYF
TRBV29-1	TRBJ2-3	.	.	TGCAGCGTAGCCTCATTTGGTACGCAGTATTTT	CSVASFGTQYF
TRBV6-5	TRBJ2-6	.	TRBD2	TGTGCCAGCAGTTGGACTAGCACGTCTGGGGCCAACGTCCTGACTTTC	CASSWTSTSGANVLTF
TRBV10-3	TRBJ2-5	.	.	TGTGCGACCCAGTGGCGTATCCAAGAGACCCAGTACTTC	CATQWRIQETQYF
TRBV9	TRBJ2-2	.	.	TGTGCCAGCAGCCCCCGTGGAATGAACGGGGAGCTGTTTTTT	CASSPRGMNGELFF
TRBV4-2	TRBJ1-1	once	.	TGTGCCAGCAGCCGCGGGCTGGGTGTGGGTGAAGCTTTCTTT	CASSRGLGVGEAFF
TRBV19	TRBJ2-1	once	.	TGTGCCAGTAGCGAGGTCCACCAGTCCTACAATGAGCAGTTCTTC	CASSEVHQSYNEQFF
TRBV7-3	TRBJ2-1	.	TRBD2	TGTGCCAGCAGCTCGGGACTAGCGGGAGTGTCGGGCAATGAGCAGTTCTTC	CASSSGLAGVSGNEQFF
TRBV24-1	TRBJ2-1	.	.	TGTGCCACCAGTGTCTACAATGAGCAGTTCTTC	CATSVYNEQFF
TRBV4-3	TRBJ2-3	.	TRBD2	TGCGCCAGCAGCCAACTAGCGGGGACAGATACGCAGTATTTT	CASSQLAGTDTQYF
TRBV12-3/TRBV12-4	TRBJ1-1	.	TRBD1	TGTGCCAGCAGTAGACAGGGTTCTTGGGCTTTCTTT	CASSRQGSWAFF
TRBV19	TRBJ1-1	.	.	TGTTCCACCGCGAGGGGAGGAGAAACTGAAGCTTTCTTT	CSTARGGETEAFF
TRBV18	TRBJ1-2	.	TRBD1	TGTGCCAGCTCACCACGGGACACAGGGGGTTCAGGGGGCTACACCTTC	CASSPRDTGGSGGYTF
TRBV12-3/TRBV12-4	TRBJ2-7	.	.	TGTGCCAGCAGACTTGGCTCGTACGAGCAGTACTTC	CASRLGSYEQYF
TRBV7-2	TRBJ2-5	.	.	TGTGCCAGCAGCTCCCGTCAGGGTTCGCGAGAGACCCAGTACTTC	CASSSRQGSRETQYF
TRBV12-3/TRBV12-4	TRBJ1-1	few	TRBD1	TGTGCCAGCAGTTTACGGACAGGGCGCACTGAAGCTTTCTTT	CASSLRTGRTEAFF
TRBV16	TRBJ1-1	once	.	TGTGCCAGCAGCCAAGGGAACACTGAAGCTTTCTTT	CASSQGNTEAFF
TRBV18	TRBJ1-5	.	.	TGTGCCAGCTCATCCGATGGCAATCAGCCCCAGCATTTT	CASSSDGNQPQHF
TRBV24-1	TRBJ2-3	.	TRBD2	TGTGCCACCAGCCTACTAGCGGACCCCACAGATACGCAGTATTTT	CATSLLADPTDTQYF
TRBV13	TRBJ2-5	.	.	TGTGCCAGCAGCACCGGAAGGAGGCGTCAAGAGACCCAGTACTTC	CASSTGRRRQETQYF
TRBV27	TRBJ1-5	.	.	TGTGCCAGCAGTCCAATCTTAAGGTACAATCAGCCCCAGCATTTT	CASSPILRYNQPQHF
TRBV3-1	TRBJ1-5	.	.	TGTGCCAGCAGCCAAGACACATCGGCGGCTCAGCCCCAGCATTTT	CASSQDTSAAQPQHF
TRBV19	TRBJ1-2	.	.	TGTGCCAGTAGTCACCATACAGGGAGCGGCTACACCTTC	CASSHHTGSGYTF
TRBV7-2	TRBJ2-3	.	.	TGTGCCAGCAGCTTAGCTAGCGGAATCACAGATACGCAGTATTTT	CASSLASGITDTQYF
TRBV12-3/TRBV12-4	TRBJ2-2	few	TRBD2	TGTGCCGTAGGGCGCGGGGGGGCGAACACCGGGGAGCTTTTTTTT	CAVGRGGANTGELFF
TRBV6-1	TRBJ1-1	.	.	TGTGCCAGCAGTGTTTTCTTAGAAATTAACACTGAAGCTTTCTTT	CASSVFLEINTEAFF
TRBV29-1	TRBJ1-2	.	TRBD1	TGCAGCGCCTCGGGACAGGGGGACTATGGCTACACCTTC	CSASGQGDYGYTF
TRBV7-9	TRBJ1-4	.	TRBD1	TGTGCCAGCAGCTTTGAGGGGGCGGGCGAAAAACTGTTTTTT	CASSFEGAGEKLFF
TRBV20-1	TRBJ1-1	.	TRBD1	TGCAGTGCTAGAGGGGACAGGGAATACACTGAAGCTTTCTTT	CSARGDREYTEAFF
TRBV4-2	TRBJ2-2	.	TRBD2	TGTGCCAGCAGCCAACGACTAGCGGTCACCGGGGAGCTGTTTTTT	CASSQRLAVTGELFF
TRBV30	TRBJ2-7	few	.	TGTGCCTGGAGTGTTTTGTACGAGCAGTACTTC	CAWSVLYEQYF
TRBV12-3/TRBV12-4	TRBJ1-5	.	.	TGTGCCAGCAGCCCCCAGGCAGGGGCTCTACAGCCCCAGCATTTT	CASSPQAGALQPQHF
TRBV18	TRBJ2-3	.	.	TGTGCCAGCTCACCACATCCTCCAGGGGAAATAACAGATACGCAGTATTTT	CASSPHPPGEITDTQYF
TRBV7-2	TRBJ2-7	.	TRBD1	TGTGCCAGCAGTCATACAGGGGGCAAATACGAGCAGTACTTC	CASSHTGGKYEQYF
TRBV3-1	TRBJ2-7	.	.	TGTGCCAGCAGCCAGTCGGATGAAACCTACGAGCAGTACTTC	CASSQSDETYEQYF
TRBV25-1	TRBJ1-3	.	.	TGTGCCAGCAGTGAGTGGGGGCCTGCCTCTGGAAACACCATATATTTT	CASSEWGPASGNTIYF
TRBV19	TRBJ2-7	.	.	TGTGCCAGTAGTAAGAAGACGGGCTACGAGCAGTACTTC	CASSKKTGYEQYF
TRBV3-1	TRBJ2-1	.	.	TGTGCCAGCAGCCCCCAGCGGAACTCCTACAATGAGCAGTTCTTC	CASSPQRNSYNEQFF
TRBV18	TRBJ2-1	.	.	TGTGCCAGCTCACCGTTGGAAAATGAGCAGTTCTTC	CASSPLENEQFF
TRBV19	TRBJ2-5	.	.	TGTGCCAGTAGTATGTTAGGAGGGTCCGGGGAGACCCAGTACTTC	CASSMLGGSGETQYF
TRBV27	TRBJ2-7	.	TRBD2	TGTGCCAGCAGTGCGCGAAGCGGGGCCTCCTACGAGCAGTACTTC	CASSARSGASYEQYF
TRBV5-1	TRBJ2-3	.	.	TGCGCCAGCCGGACACTCCCTGATGGCACAGATACGCAGTATTTT	CASRTLPDGTDTQYF
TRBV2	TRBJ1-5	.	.	TGTGCCAGCAGTGATAGAGGGGTACAGCCCCAGCATTTT	CASSDRGVQPQHF